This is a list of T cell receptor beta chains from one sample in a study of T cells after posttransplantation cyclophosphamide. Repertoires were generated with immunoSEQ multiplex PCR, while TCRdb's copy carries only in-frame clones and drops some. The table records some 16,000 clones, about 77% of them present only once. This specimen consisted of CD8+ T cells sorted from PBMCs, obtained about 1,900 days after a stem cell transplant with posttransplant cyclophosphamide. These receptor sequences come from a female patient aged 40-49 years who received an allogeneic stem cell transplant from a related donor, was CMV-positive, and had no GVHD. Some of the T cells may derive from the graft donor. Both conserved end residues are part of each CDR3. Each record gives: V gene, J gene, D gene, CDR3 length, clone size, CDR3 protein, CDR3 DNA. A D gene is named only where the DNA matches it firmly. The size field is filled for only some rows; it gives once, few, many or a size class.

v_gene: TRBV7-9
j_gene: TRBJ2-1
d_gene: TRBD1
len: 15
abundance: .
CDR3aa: CASSLEAGGRDEQFF
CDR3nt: TGTGCCAGCAGCTTAGAGGCAGGGGGCAGGGATGAGCAGTTCTTC

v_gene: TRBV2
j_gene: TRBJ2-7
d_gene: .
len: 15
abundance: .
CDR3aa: CASSITPGISYEQYF
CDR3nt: TGTGCCAGCAGCATCACCCCCGGGATAAGTTACGAGCAGTACTTC

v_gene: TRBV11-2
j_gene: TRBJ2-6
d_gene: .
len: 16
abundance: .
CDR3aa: CASSLQGPSWANVLTF
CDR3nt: TGTGCCAGCAGCCTCCAGGGGCCGTCCTGGGCCAACGTCCTGACTTTC

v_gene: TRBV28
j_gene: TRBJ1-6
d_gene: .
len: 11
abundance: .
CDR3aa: CASSWDSRLHF
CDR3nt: TGTGCCAGCAGTTGGGACTCCCGACTCCACTTT

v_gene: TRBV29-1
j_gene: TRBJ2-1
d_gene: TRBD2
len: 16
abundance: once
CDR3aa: CSVFKTFRDGRNEQFF
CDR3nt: TGCAGCGTTTTCAAAACATTCAGGGACGGGAGGAATGAGCAGTTCTTC

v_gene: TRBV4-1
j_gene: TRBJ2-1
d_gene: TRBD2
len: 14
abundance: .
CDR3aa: CASSPGGVYNEQFF
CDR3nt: TGCGCCAGCAGCCCGGGGGGGGTCTACAATGAGCAGTTCTTC

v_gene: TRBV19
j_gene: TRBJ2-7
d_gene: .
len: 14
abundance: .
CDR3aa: CASSGGPNSYEQYF
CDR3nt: TGTGCCAGTAGCGGGGGGCCGAACTCCTACGAGCAGTACTTC

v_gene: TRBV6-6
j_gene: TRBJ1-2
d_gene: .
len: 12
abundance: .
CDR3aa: CASRQVNYGYTF
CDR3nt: TGTGCCAGCAGACAGGTCAACTATGGCTACACCTTC

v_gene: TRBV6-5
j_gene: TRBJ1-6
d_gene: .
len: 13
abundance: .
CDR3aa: CASSYRGGSPLHF
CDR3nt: TGTGCCAGCAGCTACCGGGGGGGTTCACCCCTCCACTTT

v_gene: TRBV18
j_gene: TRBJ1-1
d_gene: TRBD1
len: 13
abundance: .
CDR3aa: CASSSYRGSEAFF
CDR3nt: TGTGCCAGCTCATCCTACAGGGGGTCTGAAGCTTTCTTT

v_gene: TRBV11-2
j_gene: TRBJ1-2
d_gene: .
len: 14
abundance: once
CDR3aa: CASSLVGAAHGYTF
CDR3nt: TGTGCCAGCAGCTTAGTTGGGGCAGCCCATGGCTACACCTTC

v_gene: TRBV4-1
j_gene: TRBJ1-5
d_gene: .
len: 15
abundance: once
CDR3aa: CASSQVAGVGQPQHF
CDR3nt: TGCGCCAGCAGCCAAGTTGCAGGGGTAGGACAGCCCCAGCATTTT

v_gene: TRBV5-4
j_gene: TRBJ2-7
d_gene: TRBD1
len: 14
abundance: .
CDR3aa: CASSLGQGAYEQYF
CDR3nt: TGTGCCAGCAGCTTAGGACAGGGGGCCTACGAGCAGTACTTC

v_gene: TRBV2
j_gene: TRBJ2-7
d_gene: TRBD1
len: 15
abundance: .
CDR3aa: CASSDTGEGSYEQYF
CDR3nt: TGTGCCAGCAGTGATACAGGGGAAGGATCCTACGAGCAGTACTTC

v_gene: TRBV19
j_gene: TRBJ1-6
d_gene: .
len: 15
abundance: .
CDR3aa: CASSIEGGYNSPLHF
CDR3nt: TGTGCCAGTAGTATTGAGGGCGGATATAATTCACCCCTCCACTTT

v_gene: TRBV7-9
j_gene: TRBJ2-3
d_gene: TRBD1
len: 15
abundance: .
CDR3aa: CASSSPDREGDTQYF
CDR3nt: TGTGCCAGCAGCTCGCCAGACAGGGAAGGAGATACGCAGTATTTT

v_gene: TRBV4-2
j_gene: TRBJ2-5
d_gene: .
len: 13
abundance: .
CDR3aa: CASSPVEGETQYF
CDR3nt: TGTGCCAGCAGCCCCGTAGAGGGAGAGACCCAGTACTTC

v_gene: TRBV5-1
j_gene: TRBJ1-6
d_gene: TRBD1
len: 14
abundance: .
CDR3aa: CASSPGQVHAPLHF
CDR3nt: TGCGCCAGCAGCCCCGGACAGGTCCACGCACCCCTCCACTTT

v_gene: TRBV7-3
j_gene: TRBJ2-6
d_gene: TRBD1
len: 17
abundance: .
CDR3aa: CASRPGQGNSGANVLTF
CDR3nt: TGTGCCAGCAGACCCGGACAGGGAAACTCTGGGGCCAACGTCCTGACTTTC

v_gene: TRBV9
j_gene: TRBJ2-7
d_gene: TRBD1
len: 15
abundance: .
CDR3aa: CASSVGTASSYEQYF
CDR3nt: TGTGCCAGCAGCGTGGGGACAGCCAGCTCCTACGAGCAGTACTTC

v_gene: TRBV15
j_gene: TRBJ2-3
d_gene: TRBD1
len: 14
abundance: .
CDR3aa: CATSVGTGTDTQYF
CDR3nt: TGTGCCACCAGCGTCGGGACAGGGACAGATACGCAGTATTTT

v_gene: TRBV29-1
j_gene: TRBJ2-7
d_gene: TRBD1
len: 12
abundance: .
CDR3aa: CSVVDRVYEQYF
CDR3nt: TGCAGCGTTGTGGACAGGGTCTACGAGCAGTACTTC

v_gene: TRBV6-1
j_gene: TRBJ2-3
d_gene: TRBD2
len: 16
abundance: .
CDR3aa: CASSETGGGSTDTQYF
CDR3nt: TGTGCCAGCAGTGAGACTGGGGGGGGGAGCACAGATACGCAGTATTTT

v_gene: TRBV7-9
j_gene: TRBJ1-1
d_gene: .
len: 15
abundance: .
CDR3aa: CASSSKQGMNTEAFF
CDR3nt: TGTGCCAGCAGCTCGAAACAGGGCATGAACACTGAAGCTTTCTTT

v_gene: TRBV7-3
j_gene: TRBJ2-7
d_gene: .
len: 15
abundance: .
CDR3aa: CASSLGGGGHYEQYF
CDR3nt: TGTGCCAGCAGCTTAGGGGGCGGGGGCCACTACGAGCAGTACTTC

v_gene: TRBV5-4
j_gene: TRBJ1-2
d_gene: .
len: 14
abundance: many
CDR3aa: CASSFNGNSYGYTF
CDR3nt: TGTGCCAGCAGCTTCAATGGTAACAGTTATGGCTACACCTTC

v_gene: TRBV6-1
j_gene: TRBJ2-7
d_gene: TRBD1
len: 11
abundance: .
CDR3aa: CASSPGGEQYF
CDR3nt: TGTGCCAGCAGTCCAGGGGGCGAGCAGTACTTC

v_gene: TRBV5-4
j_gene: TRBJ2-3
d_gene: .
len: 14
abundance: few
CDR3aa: CASSSLTRADTQYF
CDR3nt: TGTGCCAGCAGCTCCCTGACACGTGCAGATACGCAGTATTTT

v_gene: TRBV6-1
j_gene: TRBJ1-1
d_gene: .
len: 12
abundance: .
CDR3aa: CASSEVSAEAFF
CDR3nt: TGTGCCAGCAGTGAAGTGTCAGCTGAAGCTTTCTTT

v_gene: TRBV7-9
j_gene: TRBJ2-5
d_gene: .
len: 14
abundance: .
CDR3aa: CASSPREYQETQYF
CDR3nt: TGTGCCAGCAGCCCTAGGGAGTACCAAGAGACCCAGTACTTC

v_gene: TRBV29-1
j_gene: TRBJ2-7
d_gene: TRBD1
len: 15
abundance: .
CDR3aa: CSVERQGGVSYEQYF
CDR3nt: TGCAGCGTTGAAAGACAGGGGGGAGTATCCTACGAGCAGTACTTC

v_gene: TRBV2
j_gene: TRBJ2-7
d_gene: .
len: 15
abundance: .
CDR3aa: CASKEGATGSYEQYF
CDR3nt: TGTGCCAGCAAGGAGGGGGCCACTGGGTCCTACGAGCAGTACTTC